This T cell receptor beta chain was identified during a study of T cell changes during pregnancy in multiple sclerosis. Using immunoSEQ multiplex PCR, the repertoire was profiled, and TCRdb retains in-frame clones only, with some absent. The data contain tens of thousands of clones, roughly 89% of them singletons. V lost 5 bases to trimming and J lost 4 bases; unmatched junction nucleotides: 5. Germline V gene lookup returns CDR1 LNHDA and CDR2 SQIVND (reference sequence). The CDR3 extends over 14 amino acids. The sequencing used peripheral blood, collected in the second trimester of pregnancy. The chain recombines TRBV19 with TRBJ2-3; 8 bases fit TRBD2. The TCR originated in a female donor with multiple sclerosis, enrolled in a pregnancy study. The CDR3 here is CASSAGLAADTQYF. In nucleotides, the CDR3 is TGTGCCAGTAGTGCCGGACTAGCCGCAGATACGCAGTATTTT.